The 5 T cell receptor beta chains below were found in one sample sequenced in a study of human T cells and chemical hapten exposure. TCRdb re-analysed the RACE reads in MiXCR, keeping a single row per CDR3 protein. This sample has approximately 69,000 distinct CDR3 sequences, with 9% to 12% found just once. Time point reported: patch test 2, 6 weeks after DPC sensitization. Treatment in this sample: therapeutic diphenylcyclopropenone sensitization with weekly scalp DPC. The source material was whole blood, sampled in connection with sensitization to the hapten diphenylcyclopropenone (DPC). Receptors were obtained from a woman in her fifties or sixties with alopecia areata. Some clones in this sample may be carry-over from other donors' samples.

In this sample, this clonotype turned up many times. The chain combines TRBV19 with TRBJ2-5; TRBD2 matches at 9 bases. V lost 2 bases to trimming and J lost 2 bases; unmatched junction nucleotides: 0. The germline V gene has CDR1 LNHDA and CDR2 SQIVND (reference sequence). CDR3 size: 14 residues. CDR3 bases: TGTGCCAGTAGTATAACTAGCGGGCAAGAGACCCAGTACTTC. Translation: CASSITSGQETQYF.

V gene TRBV7-9 combines with J gene TRBJ2-2; D is unresolved. The germline CDR1 and CDR2 sequences are SEHNR and FQNEAQ (reference sequence). V dropped 3 bases and J dropped 5 bases, with 7 bases sitting between them. This CDR3 comprises 13 residues. In nucleotides, the CDR3 is TGTGCCAGCAGCTTTTCGACGACCGGGGAGCTGTTTTTT. Protein: CASSFSTTGELFF. Full variable domain (missing parts from reference TRBV7-9 and TRBJ2-2): DTGVSQNPRHKITKRGQNVTFRCDPISEHNRLYWYRQTLGQGPEFLTYFQNEAQLEKSRLLSDRFSAERPKGSFSTLEIQRTEQGDSAMYLCASSFSTTGELFFGEGSRLTVL.

This clonotype was found many times. The chain joins TRBV3-1 to TRBJ1-2; 8 bases match TRBD1. CDR1 and CDR2 from the germline V gene are LGHDT and YNNKEL (reference sequence). The ends lost 2 bases at V and 8 bases at J; junction bases unmatched: 4. CDR3 size: 13 residues. The CDR3 spells CASSQSRTGGYTF. CDR3 nucleotides: TGTGCCAGCAGCCAATCCCGGACAGGGGGCTACACCTTC.

This clonotype was counted at least ten times. The V call is TRBV20-1, the J call TRBJ2-3, with TRBD2 identical over 8 bases. The CDR3 totals 14 residues. Germline loops: CDR1 DFQATT, CDR2 SNEGSKA (reference sequence). With V trimmed by 6 bases and J by 0 bases, 5 bases remained unmatched. Written as DNA, the CDR3 is TGCAGTGCCAATAGCGGGGCTAGCACAGATACGCAGTATTTT. Its translation is CSANSGASTDTQYF.

This clonotype has at least ten counts. The chain employs TRBV3-1 and TRBJ1-1; D is unclear. The CDR3 length is 15 residues. CDR1 is LGHDT, CDR2 YNNKEL, per germline (reference sequence). V shed 0 bases and J shed 5 bases, with 13 bases lying between them. CDR3 residues: CASSQDPGWRTEAFF. For the CDR3, the DNA is TGTGCCAGCAGCCAAGATCCAGGCTGGAGAACTGAAGCTTTCTTT.